The rows below give T cell receptor beta chains drawn from one sample of a study of T cells expressing NK-cell markers. No DNA is given; TCRdb re-called the 5' RACE reads and lists each CDR3 protein once. In all, the sample yields almost 450,000 distinct CDR3 sequences. Material: blood T cells: a sorted CD56 or NKG2C T cell subset, CD4+ or CD8+ T cells, or bulk PBMC T cells (not recorded which). These receptors originate from a woman aged 18-69 years in good health. Both conserved end residues are part of each CDR3.

J gene	V gene	CDR3 protein
TRBJ2-1	TRBV20-1	CSARRELNEQFF
TRBJ2-1	TRBV7-7	CASSLWVWRGYNEQFF
TRBJ2-7	TRBV5-1	CASSLGQGSGYEQYF
TRBJ2-5	TRBV20-1	CSARDMAGGRRETQYF
TRBJ2-1	TRBV6-5	CASSYGISGAYNEQFF
TRBJ2-7	TRBV7-9	CASSQLQGTPYEQYF
TRBJ1-5	TRBV20-1	CSASFPNQPQHF
TRBJ2-1	TRBV24-1	CATSDPGANNEQFF
TRBJ2-7	TRBV27	CASSSGTVTYEQYF
TRBJ1-1	TRBV12-3/TRBV12-4	CASSQNRGSGTEAFF
TRBJ2-1	TRBV28	CASSNSGQGGYNEQFF
TRBJ2-5	TRBV7-3	CASSPQTGYQETQYF
TRBJ2-5	TRBV2	CASRGVGAWETQYF
TRBJ2-5	TRBV15	CATSSTITQYF
TRBJ1-5	TRBV2	CASSEALLGFSNQPQHF
TRBJ1-2	TRBV5-1	CASSLGAANDYGYTF
TRBJ2-2	TRBV6-2/TRBV6-3	CASSYLAPRYTGELFF
TRBJ2-1	TRBV11-1	CASSLLLTSEQFF
TRBJ1-1	TRBV20-1	CSAPASNTEAFF
TRBJ2-1	TRBV18	CASSPGLAGLGNEQFF
TRBJ2-7	TRBV7-9	CASSPPQTYEQYF
TRBJ2-3	TRBV7-2	CASSLAGGLVLDTQYF
TRBJ2-1	TRBV19	CASGTSGDSSYNEQFF
TRBJ1-1	TRBV7-2	CASSTRRQGGTEAFF
TRBJ1-4	TRBV6-1	CASRGIRDRGGEKLFF
TRBJ1-2	TRBV20-1	CSAQDRVGHYGYTF
TRBJ2-4	TRBV12-3/TRBV12-4	CASSFRLAGGTAKNIQYF
TRBJ1-1	TRBV12-3/TRBV12-4	CASSKQPGLMTEAFF
TRBJ2-4	TRBV28	CASSRTPPDIQYF
TRBJ2-3	TRBV7-2	CASSVEQGKRTDTQYF
TRBJ2-1	TRBV7-2	CASSLGGAIYNEQFF
TRBJ1-1	TRBV7-2	CASSLGANTEAFF
TRBJ2-3	TRBV12-3/TRBV12-4	CASRSLAVTDTQYF
TRBJ2-5	TRBV20-1	CSARETGTAQETQYF
TRBJ2-3	TRBV29-1	CSTGQRTDTQYF
TRBJ2-1	TRBV10-3	CAISGNGPSSYNEQFF
TRBJ1-6	TRBV29-1	CSVGTPTYNSPLHF
TRBJ2-7	TRBV30	CAWRLAGGGAQYF
TRBJ2-1	TRBV18	CASSPEGLAGGPEQFF
TRBJ1-1	TRBV18	CASSPQGQEYTEAFF
TRBJ1-1	TRBV7-6	CASSARQGRIAEAFF
TRBJ1-2	TRBV7-2	CASSPYNLRGYTF
TRBJ2-3	TRBV12-3/TRBV12-4	CASSLGSLNTQYF
TRBJ1-3	TRBV5-6	CASSLDYSGNTIYF
TRBJ1-5	TRBV12-3/TRBV12-4	CASSLSSTVNQPQHF
TRBJ2-3	TRBV29-1	CSALLGPTDTQYF
TRBJ2-7	TRBV28	CASSLLGGEQYF
TRBJ2-5	TRBV11-2	CASSLWSGEETQYF